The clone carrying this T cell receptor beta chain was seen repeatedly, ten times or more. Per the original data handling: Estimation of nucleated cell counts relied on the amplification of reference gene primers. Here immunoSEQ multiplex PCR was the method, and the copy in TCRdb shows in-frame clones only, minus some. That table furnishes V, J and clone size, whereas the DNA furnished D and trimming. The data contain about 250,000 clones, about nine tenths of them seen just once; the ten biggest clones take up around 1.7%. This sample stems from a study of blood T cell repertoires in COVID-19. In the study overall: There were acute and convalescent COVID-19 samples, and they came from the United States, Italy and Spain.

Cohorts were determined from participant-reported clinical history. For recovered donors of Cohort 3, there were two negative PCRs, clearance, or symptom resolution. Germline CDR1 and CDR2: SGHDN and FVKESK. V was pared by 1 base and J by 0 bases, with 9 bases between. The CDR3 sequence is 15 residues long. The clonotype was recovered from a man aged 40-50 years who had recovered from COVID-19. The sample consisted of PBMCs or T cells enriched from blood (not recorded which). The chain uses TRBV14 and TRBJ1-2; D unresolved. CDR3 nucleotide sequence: TGTGCCAGCAGCCAAGCGGAGGGAGCTAACTATGGCTACACCTTC. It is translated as CASSQAEGANYGYTF.